What follows are 12 T cell receptor beta chains derived from one specimen sequenced in a study of Ad26.COV2.S vaccination and SARS-CoV-2 variants. Produced via immunoSEQ multiplex PCR; TCRdb's table is partial and in-frame only. The sample shows over 130,000 clones, 86% of them seen only once. The sample in question was peripheral blood, obtained after recovery from COVID-19. All receptors come from a human donor who had recovered from COVID-19.

This chain uses TRBV6-2 or TRBV6-3 with TRBJ1-6, with TRBD1 as a possible D gene (5 bases). The CDR3 loop spans 14 amino acids. Germline V gene lookup returns CDR1 MNHEY and CDR2 SVGEGT. The V end lost 2 bases, the J end lost 14 bases, and 16 bases lay between the germline ends. The DNA of the CDR3 is TGTGCCAGCAGTTACATGGGACCCGATTTGACCCTCCACTTT. Translation gives CASSYMGPDLTLHF.

The chain employs TRBV5-1 and TRBJ1-2; D gene uncertain. Germline CDR1 and CDR2: SGHRS and YFSETQ. The ends were cut back, 0 bases at V and 7 bases at J, with 4 bases in the middle. The CDR3 length is 11 residues. CDR3 protein: CASSLGGGYTF. CDR3 DNA: TGCGCCAGCAGCTTGGGAGGTGGCTACACCTTC.

This rearrangement joins TRBV30 to TRBJ2-6; TRBD1 might be the D (6 bases). Germline CDR1 GTSNPN, CDR2 SVGIG (reference sequence). The CDR3 loop spans 17 amino acids. V lost 3 bases and J 1 base, leaving 16 bases between the germline ends. CDR3: CAWREQGWWSGANVLTF. DNA of the CDR3: TGTGCCTGGAGGGAACAGGGTTGGTGGTCTGGGGCCAACGTCCTGACTTTC.

V usage is TRBV28 and J usage is TRBJ1-2, with a possible D match to TRBD1 (5 bases). The CDR3 sequence is 13 residues long. Germline V gives CDR1 MDHEN, CDR2 SYDVKM. V lost 6 bases and J 5 bases, leaving 13 bases between the germline ends. CDR3 loop: CASSRGRQYGYTF. The CDR3 DNA follows: TGTGCCAGCAGCCGGGGGAGGCAGTATGGCTACACCTTC.

This clone was found a few times. V and J are TRBV7-2 and TRBJ2-7, with 9 positions matching TRBD1. Germline V CDR1 and CDR2: SGHTA, FQGNSA. This CDR3 comprises 15 residues. V lost 6 bases and J lost 3; bases outside the gene matches: 9. CDR3 DNA: TGTGCCAGCAGTTTACAGGGGGCCGGGGGCTACGAGCAGTACTTC. This codes for CASSLQGAGGYEQYF. The full variable domain, completed using reference TRBV7-2 and TRBJ2-7, is GAGVSQSPSNKVTEKGKDVELRCDPISGHTALYWYRQSLGQGLEFLIYFQGNSAPDKSGLPSDRFSAERTGGSVSTLTIQRTQQEDSAVYLCASSLQGAGGYEQYFGPGTRLTVT.

V and J are TRBV13 and TRBJ1-2; 8 bases match TRBD1. The CDR3 has 15 residues. Germline values: CDR1 PRHDT, CDR2 FYEKMQ (reference sequence). Trimming at V came to 0 bases and at J to 4 bases, leaving 4 bases not matched to a gene. The CDR3 sequence: CASSLGTTGAYGYTF. The CDR3 nucleotides read TGTGCCAGCAGCTTAGGGACGACAGGGGCCTATGGCTACACCTTC.

This clone was counted a few times. The rearrangement uses TRBV5-1 and TRBJ1-2; D is uncertain. There are 16 residues in the CDR3. The germline gives CDR1 SGHRS, CDR2 YFSETQ. The V gene lost 0 bases and the J gene lost 5 bases, with 17 bases spanning the gap. CDR3 loop: CASSLEPARVRYGYTF. The CDR3, as DNA: TGCGCCAGCAGCTTGGAGCCAGCTCGTGTGAGGTATGGCTACACCTTC.

This clone was detected once. This chain uses TRBV3-1 (or the pseudogene TRBV3-2) with TRBJ2-2; D is ambiguous. The CDR3 sequence is 15 residues long. V gave up 0 bases and J gave up 3 bases, with 8 bases separating them. CDR1 is LGHDT and CDR2 is YNNKEL in the germline V gene (reference sequence). The CDR3 DNA follows: TGTGCCAGCAGCCAAGAGGGCCTAGACACCGGGGAGCTGTTTTTT. This gives the protein CASSQEGLDTGELFF.

This chain uses TRBV12-5 with TRBJ2-7; 10 nucleotides align to TRBD1. The CDR3 totals 20 residues. J was trimmed by 2 bases and V by 3 bases; bases with no gene match: 19. Germline V gives CDR1 LGHNT, CDR2 FRNRAP. CDR3 DNA: TGTGCTAGTGGTTTAGAAGCCCCCCGACAGGGGGCCAAATACCCCTACGAGCAGTACTTC. Protein: CASGLEAPRQGAKYPYEQYF.

The J gene is TRBJ2-7, the V gene TRBV7-8, with D unclear. The V gene lost 5 bases and the J gene lost 0 bases, with 11 bases spanning the gap. Germline V gene lookup returns CDR1 SGHVS and CDR2 FQNEAQ. This CDR3 comprises 14 residues. The CDR3 region is CASSHSGSSYEQYF. The CDR3 DNA is TGTGCCAGCAGCCATTCCGGCAGCTCCTACGAGCAGTACTTC.

A few counts support this clone. This chain connects TRBV4-3 to TRBJ1-6, with 8 positions matching TRBD1. CDR3 length equals 17 residues. Looked up from germline, CDR1 is LGHNA and CDR2 is YSLEER. The trim removed 4 bases at V and 2 bases at J, leaving 7 bases unmatched. The CDR3 loop reads CASSPYDRGTYNSPLHF. The CDR3, as DNA: TGCGCCAGCAGCCCTTACGACAGGGGTACCTATAATTCACCCCTCCACTTT.

The rearrangement uses TRBV7-2 and TRBJ2-7; 9 positions agree with TRBD1. Germline CDR1 reads SGHTA; CDR2 reads FQGNSA. The V gene end was trimmed by 5 bases and the J gene end by 4 bases; junction bases not matched to a gene: 6. The CDR3 spans 14 residues. CDR3 residues: CASSLGTGWYEQYF. The CDR3 nucleotides are TGTGCCAGCAGCCTTGGGACAGGGTGGTACGAGCAGTACTTC.